Sequencing of this T cell receptor (beta chain) was carried out in a study of blood T cell repertoires in COVID-19. Generated by immunoSEQ multiplex PCR, the TCRdb table keeps only in-frame clones and is missing some. This sample has approximately 260,000 clones, with 88% found just once. The CDR3 is made up of 12 amino acids. CDR1 and CDR2 from the germline V gene are SGHRS and YFSETQ. The ends were cut back, 4 bases at V and 16 bases at J, with 18 bases in the middle. Seattle participants joined during active infection and were tracked over time. This chain joins TRBV5-1 and TRBJ1-3; the D is unclear. Sequenced: peripheral blood. This TCR was recovered from a woman aged 70-85 years with COVID-19, enrolled during active disease. The CDR3 nucleotides read TGCGCCAGCAGCCCCATGACGGGAAACGTGTATTTT. Encoded protein: CASSPMTGNVYF.